Here is one TCR beta chain with its context. The CDR3 loop spans 15 amino acids. Germline CDR1 and CDR2: MNHEY and SVGEGT. The V and J ends lost 7 bases and 3 bases respectively, with 17 bases between them. The data were obtained in a study of blood T cell repertoires in COVID-19. Whole-study context: Nucleic acid was either cDNA or gDNA, and it came from T cells, B-cell-depleted T cells, or PBMCs.

Original methodology: Reference gene primer amplification gave nucleated cell count estimates. The assay was immunoSEQ multiplex PCR, and TCRdb's table has in-frame clones only and misses some. V, J and clone size are taken as reported in that table, and D and trimming were inferred from the DNA itself. The sample has 150,000 to 200,000 clones, more than 70% seen once. Sequencing was done on a sample of peripheral blood. The source of this sequence is a man aged 35 to 55 with active or convalescent COVID-19. The J gene is TRBJ2-3, the V gene TRBV6-2 or TRBV6-3; TRBD2 might be the D (5 bases). The CDR3 bases are TGTGCCAGCACCCCGCCGGGCGGGTCGACAGATACGCAGTATTTT. Translating it yields CASTPPGGSTDTQYF.